This TCR beta chain emerged from a study of vaccination and CD4 T cells after COVID-19 (dated by TCRdb to 2021 to 2024). About the investigation overall: Convalescent patients had a positive SARS-CoV-2 result on nasal swab PCR, and of these patients, 8 or 9 had mild disease and one had severe disease. In the convalescent cohort there were six males and four females, among whom were two Hispanic individuals, seven Caucasians, two Asians and one multiracial person. Each participant got two doses of either the Pfizer-BioNTech BNT162b2 vaccine (n=8) or the Moderna mRNA-1273 vaccine (n=2). Post-COVID blood samples were collected from convalescent patients a median of around 96 days after diagnosis, with a range of roughly 35 to 180 days. Post-vaccine blood samples were obtained a median of approximately 70 days after the second vaccine dose, with a range of roughly 14 to 241 days. Three convalescent patients were sampled both early after vaccination (day 14) and late after vaccination (days 161 to 241). Culture stimuli were overlapping spike peptide pools from SARS-CoV-2 and from the common cold coronaviruses HCoV-NL63, HCoV-OC43 and HCoV-229E. As controls, cultures received a CEFX viral epitope pool (the positive control), an HIV-1 Nef peptide pool (the negative control), or no peptide at all. In 10 COVID-19 convalescent patients and 4 infection-naive healthy vaccine recipients, researchers compared the spike-specific CD4+ TCR repertoire from before mRNA vaccination with the repertoire from after.

The sample's time point label, decoded: late sampling 161 to 241 days after vaccination in a few convalescent patients. In light of the paper, this sample's treatment or condition label describes: roughly ten-day PBMC culture with coronavirus spike peptide pools or control peptides (ViraFEST assay). The study used the ViraFEST assay, which expanded antigen-specific T cells with peptide pools and then identified expanded clonotypes by TCR sequencing. The convalescent patients' positive SARS-CoV-2 PCR tests fell between March and December 2020, which was before the Alpha, Beta and Delta variants emerged in the United States. Each well held approximately 2 million PBMCs cultured in IMDM containing roughly 5% human AB serum and approximately 9.6 IU/ml IL-2, with 10 ug/ml peptide pools added. Half of the culture medium was replaced with fresh IL-2-containing medium on days 3 and 7. After around 11 days of culture, CD4+ T cells were isolated by negative selection with the EasySep CD4+ T cell isolation kit. Ficoll-Paque Plus gradient centrifugation was used to isolate PBMCs from whole blood, and the isolated PBMCs were then either used fresh or cryopreserved at -140C. Each culture condition was generally run in triplicate wells.

Concerning this clonotype: What this receptor recognizes is not known. It has no much larger one-base neighbor in the sample; base qualities were not kept.

There are 17 amino acids in the CDR3, from cysteine to phenylalanine inclusive. Kept here is only the CDR3 DNA, which spans 51 bases and is read in frame from base 1. The germline V gene (reference sequence) yields LNHNV for CDR1 and YYDKDF for CDR2. V lost 1 base and J lost 4 bases, and the count of bases not matched to a germline gene is 9. To prepare the library, PCR was applied. DNA from cultured CD4+ T cells underwent TCR sequencing with the Oncomine TCR Beta short-read assay at the Johns Hopkins FTIC core. Genomic DNA was extracted from the cultured CD4+ T cells with the QIAamp micro DNA kit. Oncomine TCR Beta libraries made from cultured CD4+ T cells were pooled using unique dual indexes and sequenced on an Illumina iSeq 100. In the paper's pipeline: Non-productive sequences were removed, and CDR3s that did not start with C, did not end with F or W, or were shorter than 7 amino acids were discarded. Antigen-specific clonotypes were identified using the MANAFEST web application through comparison of peptide-stimulated wells with reference and other culture wells. For a clone to be called positive, the clone needed an FDR below 0.05, an odds ratio above 5, and a productive frequency above 0.1% in at least two of three replicate wells. A clonotype was classed as cross-reactive if the clonotype showed significant expansion both in SARS-CoV-2 spike wells and in at least one common cold coronavirus spike condition. Levenshtein distances (stringdist) and unrooted phylogenetic trees (ape) in R version 3.6.1 were used to assess CDR3 homology. TCRdb took the public reads, trimmed them with fastp at Q25, ran MiXCR for clone calling and kept in-frame beta chains. Every CDR3 protein is listed once, alongside the most common genes and DNA of its rows. The V and J calls shown here were made by TCRdb, not taken from the authors' results. The sample table lists 20,000 to 25,000 distinct CDR3 sequences, roughly 46% of them with a count of one. About 13% of the sample lies in the top ten.

Points the paper makes about the study in general: Of the vaccine-specific clones in convalescent patients, 304 of 307, or nearly all, reacted only to SARS-CoV-2 spike and did not cross-react with common cold coronaviruses. In convalescent patients, a median approximately 83% of post-vaccine SARS-CoV-2-reactive clones were detected only after vaccination, suggesting vaccine-specific priming. The median number of SARS-CoV-2-reactive clonotypes rose from around 21 after infection to a few dozen after vaccination, but the change was not significant. The number of convalescent patients in the study was relatively small, and the study did not examine early timepoints following natural infection.

Rearrangement joined TRBV15 to TRBJ2-3, with TRBD2 matching 9 junction bases. The material sequenced was CD4+ T cells from blood, cultured in vitro, taken about 7 months after SARS-CoV-2 vaccination. The TCR sequence derives from a human donor who had recovered from COVID-19. The bases read TGTGCCACCAGCAGAGGACGTGGCGGGAGGGTGGCAGATACGCAGTATTTT. Its product reads: CATSRGRGGRVADTQYF.